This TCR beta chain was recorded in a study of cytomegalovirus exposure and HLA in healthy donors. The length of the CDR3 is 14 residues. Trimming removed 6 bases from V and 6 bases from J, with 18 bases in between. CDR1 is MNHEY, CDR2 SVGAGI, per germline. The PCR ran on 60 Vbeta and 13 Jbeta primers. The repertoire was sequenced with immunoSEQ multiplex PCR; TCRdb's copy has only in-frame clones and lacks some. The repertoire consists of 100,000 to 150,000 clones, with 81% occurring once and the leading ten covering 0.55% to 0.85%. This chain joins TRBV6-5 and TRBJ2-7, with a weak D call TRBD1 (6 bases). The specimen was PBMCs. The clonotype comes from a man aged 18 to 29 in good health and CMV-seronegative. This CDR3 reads CASSFSEGGSEQYF. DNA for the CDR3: TGTGCCAGCAGCTTCAGTGAAGGGGGTTCCGAGCAGTACTTC.